This T cell receptor beta chain was obtained from a study of T cell repertoires in cytomegalovirus infection. As for the study in general: Public TCR beta signature analysis indicated the presence of both CMV infection and matching HLA type. Study-wide results and limits: Ex vivo responses were dominated by HLA-C-restricted CMV-specific TCR beta clonotypes. Totalled public TCR beta family frequency picked out people who carried CMV plus the relevant HLA.

The CDR3 extends over 14 amino acids. The V gene lost 9 bases and the J gene lost 0 bases, with 11 bases spanning the gap. Germline lookup yields CDR1 LNHDA and CDR2 SQIVND (reference sequence). This clonotype was found many times. Its cognate antigen is unknown. TCRdb re-derived calls from the reads in MiXCR, one entry per CDR3 protein. The top ten clones hold 7.5% to 9.5% of a sample with some 350,000 distinct CDR3 sequences, about a sixth of them seen once. This sequence originates from a human donor in good health (CMV status not recorded). Some clones in this sample may be carry-over from other donors' samples. Sequencing input: PBMCs. The chain joins TRBV19 to TRBJ2-2; D call uncertain. In nucleotides, the CDR3 is TGTGCCAGCAACAGATACGCGAACACCGGGGAGCTGTTTTTT. This codes for CASNRYANTGELFF.